The T cell receptor beta chain under discussion was sequenced for a study of blood T cell repertoires in COVID-19. Overall study context: Collection of acute and convalescent COVID-19 samples took place in the United States, Italy and Spain. T cells, B-cell-depleted T cells, or PBMCs provided the cDNA or gDNA that served as material.

Original handling: Estimation of nucleated cell counts was performed using reference gene primer amplification. Measured with immunoSEQ multiplex PCR; TCRdb has only the in-frame clones, and not every one. The V and J calls and clone size are taken from that table; D and trimming were inferred from the DNA. The data show more than 70,000 clones, approximately 86% seen once. Sequenced input: peripheral blood. The receptor was isolated from an elderly woman in a cohort sampled during active or convalescent COVID-19.

The chain's CDR3 is CASSIGQGPYGYTF. The CDR3 DNA follows: TGTGCCAGTAGTATCGGCCAGGGCCCGTATGGCTACACCTTC. The chain combines TRBV19 with TRBJ1-2; perhaps TRBD1 as D (5 bases). Trimming shortened V by 3 bases and J by 5 bases, and 13 bases separated the two germline ends. Looked up from germline, CDR1 is LNHDA and CDR2 is SQIVND (reference sequence). This CDR3 region has 14 residues. The entire variable domain, with the rest obtained from reference TRBV19 and TRBJ1-2, is as follows: DGGITQSPKYLFRKEGQNVTLSCEQNLNHDAMYWYRQDPGQGLRLIYYSQIVNDFQKGDIAEGYSVSREKKESFPLTVTSAQKNPTAFYLCASSIGQGPYGYTFGSGTRLTVV.